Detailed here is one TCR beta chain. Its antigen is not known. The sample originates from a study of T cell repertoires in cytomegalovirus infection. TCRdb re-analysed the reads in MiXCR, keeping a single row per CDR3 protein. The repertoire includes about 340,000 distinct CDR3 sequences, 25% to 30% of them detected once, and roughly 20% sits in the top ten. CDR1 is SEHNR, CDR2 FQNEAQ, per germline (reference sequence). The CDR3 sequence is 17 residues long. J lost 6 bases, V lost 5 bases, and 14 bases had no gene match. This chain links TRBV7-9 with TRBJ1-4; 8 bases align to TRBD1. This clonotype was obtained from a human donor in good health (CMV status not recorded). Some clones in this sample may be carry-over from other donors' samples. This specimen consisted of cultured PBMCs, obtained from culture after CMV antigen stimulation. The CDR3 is CASSPGDRRNEDEKLFF. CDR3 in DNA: TGTGCCAGCAGCCCCGGGGACAGGCGTAACGAAGATGAAAAACTGTTTTTT.